This T cell receptor (beta chain) came from a study of identical twins. Whole-study findings and limits: Partly confounded zero-insertion analyses could result from invariant MAIT and iNKT cells.

CDR1 is SEHNR, CDR2 FQNEAQ, per germline (reference sequence). The length of the CDR3 is 15 residues. Trimming took off 1 base at V and 7 bases at J, with 17 bases between the two ends. The sample holds a few counts of this clonotype. Its antigen is as yet unknown. MiXCR, applied by TCRdb to the 5' RACE reads, yields one record per CDR3 protein. Here the sample spans about 220,000 distinct CDR3 sequences, 7.5% being singletons. The same data also went into a second study, on yellow fever vaccine responses in identical twins.

Sequenced sample: memory (CD45RO+) T cells sorted from blood. The V call is TRBV7-9, the J call TRBJ2-7, with D tentatively TRBD2 (6 bases). The source is a young woman in good health. Here the CDR3 reads CASSLDGGKGEEQYF. The CDR3 DNA is TGTGCCAGCAGCTTAGACGGCGGGAAGGGTGAGGAGCAGTACTTC. Supplemented by reference TRBV7-9 and TRBJ2-7, the full variable domain reads DTGVSQNPRHKITKRGQNVTFRCDPISEHNRLYWYRQTLGQGPEFLTYFQNEAQLEKSRLLSDRFSAERPKGSFSTLEIQRTEQGDSAMYLCASSLDGGKGEEQYFGPGTRLTVT.